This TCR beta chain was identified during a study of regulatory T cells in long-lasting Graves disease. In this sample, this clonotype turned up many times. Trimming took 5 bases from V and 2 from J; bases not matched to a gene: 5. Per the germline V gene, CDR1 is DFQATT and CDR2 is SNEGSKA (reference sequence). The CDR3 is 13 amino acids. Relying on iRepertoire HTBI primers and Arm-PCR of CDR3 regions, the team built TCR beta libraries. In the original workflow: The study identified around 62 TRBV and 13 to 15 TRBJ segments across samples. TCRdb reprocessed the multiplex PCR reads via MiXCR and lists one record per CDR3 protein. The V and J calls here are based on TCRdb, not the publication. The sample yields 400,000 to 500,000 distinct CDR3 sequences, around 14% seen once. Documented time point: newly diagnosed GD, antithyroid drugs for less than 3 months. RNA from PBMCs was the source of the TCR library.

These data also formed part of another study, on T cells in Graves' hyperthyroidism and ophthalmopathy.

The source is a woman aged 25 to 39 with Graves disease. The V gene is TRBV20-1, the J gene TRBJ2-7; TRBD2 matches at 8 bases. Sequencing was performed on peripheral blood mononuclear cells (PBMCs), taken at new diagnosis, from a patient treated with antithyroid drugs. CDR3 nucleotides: TGCAGTGCTCCAGGACTAGCTGCCTACGAGCAGTACTTC. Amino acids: CSAPGLAAYEQYF.